The 32 T cell receptor beta chains given below trace back to one sample, sequenced in a study of T cells in Graves' hyperthyroidism and ophthalmopathy. The source material, RNA transcripts, was used to amplify TCR beta CDR3 regions. A first-round RT-PCR of the TCR CDR3 used the HTBI primer set. TCRdb re-analysed the multiplex PCR reads in MiXCR, keeping a single row per CDR3 protein. The top ten clones hold about 45% of a sample with a few hundred thousand distinct CDR3 sequences, about 45% of them seen once. Sequencing was carried out using peripheral blood or thyroid tissue (not recorded which). Receptors originate from an adult woman with Graves' disease, either hyperthyroidism or ophthalmopathy (not recorded which).

The genes are TRBV10-2 and TRBJ1-1; D call uncertain. CDR3 length: 15 amino acids. Germline values: CDR1 WSHSY, CDR2 SAAADI. The V end lost 7 bases, the J end lost 5 bases, and 20 bases lay between the germline ends. CDR3 coding DNA: TGCGCCAGCACCCTAACCCGAGGCGGTCGGACTGAAGCTTTCTTT. Residues: CASTLTRGGRTEAFF.

This clonotype has more than one count but fewer than ten. This rearrangement joins TRBV7-3 to TRBJ1-1, with D maybe TRBD1 (6 bases). CDR1 is SGHTA, CDR2 FQGTGA, per germline. Trimming removed 4 bases from V and 9 bases from J, with 9 bases in between. The CDR3 is 11 residues long. Here the CDR3 reads CASSSGQQAFF. The CDR3 bases are TGTGCCAGCAGCTCCGGACAGCAAGCTTTCTTT.

This clonotype was observed at least ten times. The rearrangement links TRBV7-9 to TRBJ1-4; a possible D gene is TRBD1 (6 bases). Germline CDR1 reads SEHNR; CDR2 reads FQNEAQ (reference sequence). The ends were cut back, 5 bases at V and 5 bases at J, with 15 bases in the middle. The CDR3 length is 15 residues. CDR3 amino acids: CASSVSSGGNEKLFF. The CDR3 region has the DNA TGTGCCAGCAGCGTGTCCAGTGGGGGCAATGAAAAACTGTTTTTT.

This clonotype has at least ten counts. The chain carries TRBV19 and TRBJ1-2; 8 nucleotides agree with TRBD1. V was pared by 5 bases and J by 5 bases, with 7 bases of the junction left unmatched. The CDR3 is made up of 14 amino acids. Germline-derived CDR1 and CDR2 are LNHDA and SQIVND (reference sequence). In DNA form, the CDR3 reads TGTGCCAGTAGTCCGGGACAGGTTGGTTATGGCTACACCTTC. This sequence encodes CASSPGQVGYGYTF.

Comments on this clonotype: The DNA is left out, because the CDR3 cannot be placed on it with certainty; the CDR3 is given as TCRdb lists it. The chain links TRBV9 to TRBJ1-5. Counting both end residues, the CDR3 totals 16 amino acids. Germline-derived CDR1 and CDR2 are SGDLS and YYNGEE. CDR3 amino acids: CASSVARGAGGPYEHF.

The rearrangement uses TRBV10-3 and TRBJ2-6; unclear D gene. This CDR3 region has 17 residues. V lost 0 bases to trimming and J lost 0 bases, with 9 bases between them. CDR1 and CDR2 from the germline V gene are ENHRY and SYGVKD. The DNA for the CDR3 is TGTGCCATCAGTGAGTCGAAGGGTGTCTCTGGGGCCAACGTCCTGACTTTC. Translated, it gives CAISESKGVSGANVLTF.

The chain combines TRBV27 with TRBJ1-2, with 8 bases matching TRBD1. The germline V gene encodes CDR1 MNHEY and CDR2 SMNVEV (reference sequence). Trimming took 8 bases from V and 4 from J; bases not matched to a gene: 6. The CDR3 extends over 13 amino acids. CDR3: CASRTGKGYGYTF. The CDR3 bases are TGTGCCAGCCGGACAGGGAAGGGCTATGGCTACACCTTC.

This clonotype was detected once. V is TRBV19 and J is TRBJ2-3; 11 bases map to TRBD1. Germline V gene sequence: CDR1 LNHDA, CDR2 SQIVND (reference sequence). This CDR3 is built from 17 residues. V was clipped by 2 bases and J by 0 bases; unmatched bases: 4. The CDR3 sequence is CASSIRGTGGSTDTQYF. The CDR3 DNA sequence: TGTGCCAGTAGTATAAGGGGGACAGGGGGGAGCACAGATACGCAGTATTTT. The variable domain in full, with the rest retrieved from reference TRBV19 and TRBJ2-3, is DGGITQSPKYLFRKEGQNVTLSCEQNLNHDAMYWYRQDPGQGLRLIYYSQIVNDFQKGDIAEGYSVSREKKESFPLTVTSAQKNPTAFYLCASSIRGTGGSTDTQYFGPGTRLTVL.

The chain uses TRBV7-9 and TRBJ1-6; D gene uncertain. Trimming shortened V by 5 bases and J by 9 bases, and 14 bases separated the two germline ends. This CDR3 contains 14 residues. The V gene's germline CDR1 is SEHNR and CDR2 FQNEAQ (reference sequence). CDR3 sequence: CASSASLVGSPLHF. Written as DNA, the CDR3 is TGTGCCAGCAGCGCGTCACTTGTAGGTTCACCCCTCCACTTT. The full variable domain, with the rest looked up from reference TRBV7-9 and TRBJ1-6, is DTGVSQNPRHKITKRGQNVTFRCDPISEHNRLYWYRQTLGQGPEFLTYFQNEAQLEKSRLLSDRFSAERPKGSFSTLEIQRTEQGDSAMYLCASSASLVGSPLHFGNGTRLTVT.

This clonotype was recorded many times. CDR3 bases: TGTGCCAGCAGCTTAGATAGCGGGAGGACCTACGAGCAGTACTTC. This codes for CASSLDSGRTYEQYF. The chain combines TRBV7-2 with TRBJ2-7; 10 bases fit TRBD2. Germline loops: CDR1 SGHTA, CDR2 FQGNSA. Trimming removed 1 base from V and 2 bases from J; junction bases left unmatched: 2. This CDR3 is built from 15 residues. The variable domain in full, completed from reference TRBV7-2 and TRBJ2-7, reads GAGVSQSPSNKVTEKGKDVELRCDPISGHTALYWYRQSLGQGLEFLIYFQGNSAPDKSGLPSDRFSAERTGGSVSTLTIQRTQQEDSAVYLCASSLDSGRTYEQYFGPGTRLTVT.

V and J are TRBV15 and TRBJ2-7, with 8 positions matching TRBD1. The V gene end was trimmed by 3 bases and the J gene end by 0 bases; junction bases not matched to a gene: 1. Germline V gene data show CDR1 as LNHNV and CDR2 as YYDKDF (reference sequence). This CDR3 is 14 amino acids long. Here the CDR3 reads CATSRGQDSYEQYF. In DNA, the CDR3 is TGTGCCACCAGCAGGGGACAGGACTCCTACGAGCAGTACTTC.

The CDR3 DNA reads TGTGCCATCAGTGACCCTAACAGGTTCCGAGAGACCCAGTACTTC. Amino acid sequence: CAISDPNRFRETQYF. The chain recombines TRBV10-3 with TRBJ2-5; possible D gene TRBD1, 5 bases. Trimming left V 3 bases short and J 4 bases short, with 15 bases between. This CDR3 is 15 amino acids long. Per the germline V gene, CDR1 is ENHRY and CDR2 is SYGVKD.

This sequence joins TRBV14 and TRBJ1-6; TRBD1 matches at 8 bases. V was clipped by 1 base and J by 9 bases; unmatched bases: 17. The CDR3 has 19 amino acids. The V gene's germline CDR1 is SGHDN and CDR2 FVKESK. CDR3 coding DNA: TGTGCCAGCAGCCAAGTTTGGTCTAAGGCCGGGACAGGCGGTTCACCCCTCCACTTT. Translation: CASSQVWSKAGTGGSPLHF. Looking up the rest from reference TRBV14 and TRBJ1-6 gives the full variable domain: EAGVTQFPSHSVIEKGQTVTLRCDPISGHDNLYWYRRVMGKEIKFLLHFVKESKQDESGMPNNRFLAERTGGTYSTLKVQPAELEDSGVYFCASSQVWSKAGTGGSPLHFGNGTRLTVT.

This clonotype was detected only a few times. This chain uses TRBV7-8 with TRBJ1-4; 8 nucleotides match TRBD1. The V gene's germline CDR1 is SGHVS and CDR2 FQNEAQ. CDR3 length: 15 amino acids. After removal of 2 bases from V and 7 bases from J, the junction contained 6 bases not matched to a gene. The CDR3 region is CASSLLQGEGEKLFF. The CDR3 DNA is TGTGCCAGCAGCTTATTACAGGGGGAGGGTGAAAAACTGTTTTTT.

The V and J genes are TRBV7-9 and TRBJ2-2, with 9 nucleotides matching TRBD1. Germline V gene sequence: CDR1 SEHNR, CDR2 FQNEAQ (reference sequence). CDR3 length equals 15 residues. Unmatched junction bases numbered 6, after V lost 5 bases and J lost 5 bases. CDR3: CASSTGTGITGELFF. The CDR3 DNA reads TGTGCCAGCAGCACCGGGACAGGGATTACCGGGGAGCTGTTTTTT.

The V and J genes are TRBV7-9 and TRBJ2-5; 7 bases are a match to TRBD1. The V gene's germline CDR1 is SEHNR and CDR2 FQNEAQ (reference sequence). Germline trimming cut 1 base from V and 2 bases from J; bases unmatched to any gene: 4. The CDR3 runs 15 residues. The CDR3 nucleotides read TGTGCCAGCAGCTTAGGGGGACAGTATCAAGAGACCCAGTACTTC. Protein product: CASSLGGQYQETQYF.

The chain combines TRBV19 with TRBJ2-7; TRBD1 is a possible D gene (6 bases). Trimming removed 3 bases from V and 3 bases from J, with 9 bases in between. The CDR3 loop spans 13 amino acids. The germline V gene has CDR1 LNHDA and CDR2 SQIVND (reference sequence). This chain's CDR3 is CASSIQGNYEQYF. The CDR3 bases are TGTGCCAGTAGTATCCAGGGGAACTACGAGCAGTACTTC.

The chain joins TRBV10-3 to TRBJ1-6; D might be TRBD1 (6 bases). Trimming removed 4 bases from V and 8 bases from J, with 36 bases in between. This CDR3 is 22 amino acids long. Germline V gives CDR1 ENHRY, CDR2 SYGVKD. The CDR3 DNA reads TGTGCCATCAGTGCGCAGGGGAGACCAACGAGCTCCTCCGCCGGAGCGTATTCACCCCTCCACTTT. It translates to CAISAQGRPTSSSAGAYSPLHF.

V is TRBV19 and J is TRBJ1-5, with no clear D. The CDR3 spans 15 residues. V lost 3 bases and J 2 bases, leaving 11 bases between the germline ends. Germline V gene sequence: CDR1 LNHDA, CDR2 SQIVND (reference sequence). The CDR3 reads CASSMVGIRNQPQHF. In DNA form, the CDR3 reads TGTGCCAGTAGTATGGTCGGGATCCGCAATCAGCCCCAGCATTTT.

This clonotype has just one count. The chain is built from TRBV20-1 and TRBJ1-2; unclear D gene. V was cut by 3 bases and J by 1 base, with 9 bases left in between. Germline values: CDR1 DFQATT, CDR2 SNEGSKA (reference sequence). This CDR3 has 13 residues. The CDR3: CSARGLLNYGYTF. As DNA, the CDR3 is TGCAGTGCTAGGGGATTACTTAACTATGGCTACACCTTC.

The sample holds many counts of this clonotype. The rearrangement joins TRBV12-3 or TRBV12-4 to TRBJ1-6; D remains unclear. There are 16 residues in the CDR3. V lost 1 base, J lost 4 bases, and 11 bases lay in between. The CDR3 DNA sequence: TGTGCCAGCAGTTTAGAACGGCAGAGATATAATTCACCCCTCCACTTT. It specifies CASSLERQRYNSPLHF.

This clonotype was observed many times. This chain connects TRBV29-1 to TRBJ1-2; 9 bases match TRBD1. Per the germline V gene, CDR1 is SQVTM and CDR2 is ANQGSEA. The CDR3 runs to 10 residues. Germline trimming cut 5 bases from V and 10 bases from J; bases unmatched to any gene: 2. In DNA form, the CDR3 reads TGCAGCGTTCGGGACAGGGACTACACCTTC. As protein: CSVRDRDYTF.

This clonotype was counted ten times or more. The V gene is TRBV4-2, the J gene TRBJ2-5; D is ambiguous. Germline CDR1 is LGHNA and CDR2 is YNFKEQ. This CDR3 comprises 13 residues. Trimming took off 0 bases at V and 4 bases at J, with 6 bases between the two ends. CDR3 coding DNA: TGTGCCAGCAGCCAAGATGATAGAGAGACCCAGTACTTC. Translating it yields CASSQDDRETQYF.

V gene TRBV19 combines with J gene TRBJ1-1; D is unresolved. The CDR3 has 15 amino acids. CDR1 is LNHDA and CDR2 is SQIVND in the germline V gene (reference sequence). Between the trimmed V and J ends, which lost 5 bases and 4 bases, there was a span of 17 bases. The CDR3 sequence: CASSLSVLWGTEAFF. CDR3 DNA: TGTGCCAGTAGTCTTTCGGTCTTATGGGGCACTGAAGCTTTCTTT.

This chain joins TRBV11-1 and TRBJ1-5; D ambiguous. Looked up from germline, CDR1 is SGHAT and CDR2 is FQDESV (reference sequence). CDR3 length: 15 amino acids. The V end was cut by 6 bases, the J end by 3 bases, with 15 bases between. The CDR3 region is CASSAPKGSNQPQHF. The CDR3 coding sequence is TGTGCCAGCAGTGCTCCAAAAGGCTCCAATCAGCCCCAGCATTTT.

The rearrangement uses TRBV30 and TRBJ2-5; 7 bases align to TRBD1. The CDR3 contains 13 residues. J was trimmed by 5 bases and V by 5 bases; bases with no gene match: 8. From germline, CDR1 is GTSNPN and CDR2 SVGIG (reference sequence). Here the CDR3 DNA reads TGTGCCTGGGGCAGGGACAGCGCCGAGACCCAGTACTTC. Translating gives CAWGRDSAETQYF.

This chain uses TRBV5-1 with TRBJ2-7; D unclear. The V gene lost 4 bases and the J gene lost 4 bases, with 15 bases spanning the gap. CDR1 and CDR2 from the germline V gene are SGHRS and YFSETQ. This CDR3 region has 14 residues. The CDR3 nucleotides read TGCGCCAGCAGCACCGGACCAGCTGCATACGAGCAGTACTTC. Protein: CASSTGPAAYEQYF.

Concerning this clonotype itself: Given the absence of the conserved phenylalanine or tryptophan at the CDR3 end, a read error is likely. The chain links TRBV2 to TRBJ1-5; tentative D call: TRBD1 (5 bases). The CDR3 is made up of 14 amino acids. Germline CDR1 and CDR2: SNHLY and FYNNEI. With 7 bases removed from V and 7 bases from J, the gap between germline ends came to 17 bases. CDR3 bases: TGTGCCAGCACCAAACATGGACGGGACCAGCCCCAGCATCTT. Translation gives CASTKHGRDQPQHL.

This clonotype was seen at least ten times. The chain employs TRBV2 and TRBJ2-5; D might be TRBD1 (5 bases). With 6 bases removed from V and 5 bases from J, the gap between germline ends came to 10 bases. This CDR3 contains 12 residues. Germline V CDR1 and CDR2: SNHLY, FYNNEI. The CDR3 region is CASRLGVETQYF. As DNA, the CDR3 is TGTGCCAGCAGATTAGGGGTGGAGACCCAGTACTTC.

This clonotype was seen at least ten times. The chain has TRBV7-2 and TRBJ2-5; 10 bases fit TRBD2. CDR1 is SGHTA, CDR2 FQGNSA, per germline. The CDR3 sequence is 14 residues long. V was clipped by 5 bases and J by 9 bases; unmatched bases: 9. The CDR3, as DNA: TGTGCCAGCAGCCCTAGCGGGAGCTTTTTGCCCCAGTACTTC. Encoded protein: CASSPSGSFLPQYF. Combining the CDR3 with reference TRBV7-2 and TRBJ2-5 gives the whole variable domain GAGVSQSPSNKVTEKGKDVELRCDPISGHTALYWYRQSLGQGLEFLIYFQGNSAPDKSGLPSDRFSAERTGGSVSTLTIQRTQQEDSAVYLCASSPSGSFLPQYFGPGTRLLVL.

This clonotype was counted ten times or more. This chain links TRBV5-8 with TRBJ2-5; TRBD2 aligns across 7 bases. There are 16 residues in the CDR3. Germline CDR1 SGHTS, CDR2 YDEGEE. J was trimmed by 1 base and V by 4 bases; bases with no gene match: 10. The DNA for the CDR3 is TGTGCCAGCAGCCGGGGAGGGTGGGATGGCCAAGAGACCCAGTACTTC. It codes for CASSRGGWDGQETQYF.

This clonotype was observed many times. The chain recombines TRBV20-1 with TRBJ1-5; the match to TRBD1 covers 9 bases. Germline assignment: CDR1 DFQATT and CDR2 SNEGSKA (reference sequence). The CDR3 spans 13 residues. Trimming cost V 6 bases and J 5 bases; bases outside gene matches: 5. CDR3 sequence: CSAPGQGDQPQHF. CDR3 coding DNA: TGCAGTGCCCCGGGACAGGGAGATCAGCCCCAGCATTTT.